This entry lists 5 T cell receptor beta chains sequenced from one sample in a study of T cells after posttransplantation cyclophosphamide. Using immunoSEQ multiplex PCR, the repertoire was profiled, and TCRdb retains in-frame clones only, with some absent. The sample holds 28,000 or so clones; 70% to 90% are singletons and the top ten take around 3.5%. Sequenced: PBMCs. The origin of the receptors is a man aged 45 to 65.

A remark on this clone: One end of the junction is discordant with germline, which a read error may explain. The V gene is TRBV11-2, the J gene TRBJ1-2, with D unresolved. CDR1 and CDR2 (germline): SGHAT, FQNNGV. The length of the CDR3 is 12 residues. Here the CDR3 reads CASSLRVGTISF. CDR3 nucleotide sequence: TGTGCCAGCAGCTTGAGGGTGGGCACAATCAGCTTC.

The V and J genes are TRBV6-1 and TRBJ1-5; 9 bases agree with TRBD1. Germline V lookup: CDR1 MNHNS, CDR2 SASEGT. Germline trimming cut 7 bases from V and 4 bases from J; bases unmatched to any gene: 5. This CDR3 is 14 amino acids long. This CDR3 is CASNFGQGNQPQHF. The CDR3 DNA reads as TGTGCCAGCAATTTCGGACAGGGGAATCAGCCCCAGCATTTT.

The chain links TRBV27 to TRBJ2-3, with D perhaps TRBD1 (6 bases). V was pared by 4 bases and J by 4 bases, with 15 bases between. Germline V gene lookup returns CDR1 MNHEY and CDR2 SMNVEV (reference sequence). CDR3 length: 15 residues. In DNA form, the CDR3 reads TGTGCCAGCAGTTCCCAGGGGTTTCGGGCAGATACGCAGTATTTT. Amino acid sequence: CASSSQGFRADTQYF.

The chain has TRBV7-9 and TRBJ2-3; no reliable D call. This CDR3 is built from 14 residues. Germline V CDR1 and CDR2: SEHNR, FQNEAQ (reference sequence). Trimming cost V 1 base and J 1 base, with 6 bases left between them. For the CDR3, the DNA is TGTGCCAGCAGCTTAGGGAGAGGCACAGATACGCAGTATTTT. Amino acids: CASSLGRGTDTQYF.

The genes are TRBV21-1 and TRBJ2-7; no DNA check was done on the table's D call, TRBD2. TRBV21-1 is tagged as a pseudogene. The CDR3 loop spans 16 amino acids. This CDR3 is CASSRGTSGGQGEQYF. The CDR3 nucleotides are TGTGCCAGCAGCAGGGGGACTAGCGGGGGGCAGGGGGAGCAGTACTTC.